Below, one TCR beta chain is given with its context. CDR1 is SQVTM and CDR2 is ANQGSEA in the germline V gene. The CDR3 extends over 15 amino acids. With 4 bases removed from V and 5 bases from J, the gap between germline ends came to 17 bases. The source of the sample is a study of blood T cells in healthy people across ages. A second PCR, run for about 7 to 11 cycles, used a sample-barcoded 5' primer plus a J-beta primer mix. TCRdb processed the 5' RACE reads anew with MiXCR; each CDR3 protein has one entry. The table records about 1.4 million distinct CDR3 sequences, approximately 59% of them present only once.

The sample was blood. The clonotype was recovered from a man between 18 and 35 years old in good health. This chain links TRBV29-1 with TRBJ2-2, with D maybe TRBD2 (5 bases). CDR3 in DNA: TGCAGCGTTGCTTTGGTAGACCGGGGTACCGGGGAGCTGTTTTTT. This encodes CSVALVDRGTGELFF.